This T cell receptor beta chain derives from a study of PD-L1 blockade in urothelial cancer. About the research overall: Chemotherapy regimens numbering 0 to 3 had been given to patients. Blood samples had a median of approximately 150,000 T cells. Study results and limitations: The study found that durable-benefit patients expanded tumor-associated blood clones more at 3 weeks.

On this clone itself: Its antigen is undetermined.

As to time point: peripheral blood 6 weeks after treatment start. After removal of 5 bases from V and 3 bases from J, the junction contained 4 bases not matched to a gene. This CDR3 is built from 14 residues. From germline, CDR1 is MNHNY and CDR2 SVGAGI (reference sequence). The method was immunoSEQ multiplex PCR; TCRdb's version includes in-frame clones alone and lacks a portion of them. The data contain 95,000 to 130,000 clones, about 89% of them seen just once; the ten biggest clones take up under 2%. The origin of this receptor is a man in his sixties with urothelial cancer. V is TRBV6-6 and J is TRBJ1-1; 9 bases are a match to TRBD1. The material was PBMCs, obtained around atezolizumab (anti-PD-L1) treatment. CDR3 protein: CASSGRDRDTEAFF. In DNA, the CDR3 is TGTGCCAGCAGTGGCCGGGACAGGGACACTGAAGCTTTCTTT.